This T cell receptor (beta chain) came from a study of beta chain features in type 1 diabetes. About the study: Across the samples, 100 million to 130 million sorted cells were examined in total.

CDR1 and CDR2 (germline): MDHEN, SYDVKM. V was pared by 5 bases and J by 0 bases, with 7 bases between. The CDR3 has 14 residues. Expressed TCRB transcripts got sequenced, as all isolated RNA was reverse transcribed. Profiling relied on immunoSEQ multiplex PCR, and the TCRdb table lists in-frame clones only, not all of them. The repertoire consists of 620,000 or so clones, with roughly 15% occurring once and the leading ten covering about 0.097%. J is TRBJ1-4 and V is TRBV28, with D unclear. The receptor was derived from a man aged 18 to 30 in good health. The sequenced material came from naive CD4+ T cells from blood. The CDR3 spells CASSPLATNEKLFF. The CDR3, as DNA: TGTGCCAGCAGTCCCCTAGCAACTAATGAAAAACTGTTTTTT.